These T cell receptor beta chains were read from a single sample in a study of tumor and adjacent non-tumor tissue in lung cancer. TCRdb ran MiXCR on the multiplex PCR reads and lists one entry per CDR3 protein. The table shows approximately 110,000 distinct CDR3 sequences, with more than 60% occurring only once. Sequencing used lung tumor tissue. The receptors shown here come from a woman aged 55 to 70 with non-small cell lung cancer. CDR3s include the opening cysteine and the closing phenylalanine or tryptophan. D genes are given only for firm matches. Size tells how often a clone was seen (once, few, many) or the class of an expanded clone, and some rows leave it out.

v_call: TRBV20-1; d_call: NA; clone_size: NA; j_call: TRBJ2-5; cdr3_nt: TGCAGTGCTAGAGATCTGGTCTTGGGGGAGACCCAGTACTTC; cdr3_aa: CSARDLVLGETQYF
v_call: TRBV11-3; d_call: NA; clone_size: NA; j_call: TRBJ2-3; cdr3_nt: TGTACCAGCAGCCCCTCCGGGCAGGGAGGTCATACGCAATATTTT; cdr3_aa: CTSSPSGQGGHTQYF
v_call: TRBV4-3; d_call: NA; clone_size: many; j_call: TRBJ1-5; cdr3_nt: TGCGCCAGCAGCCAACAGTATAGCAATCAGCCCCAGCATTTT; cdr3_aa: CASSQQYSNQPQHF
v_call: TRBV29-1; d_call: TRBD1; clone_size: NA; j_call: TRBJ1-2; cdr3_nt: TGCAGCGTGAGGACAGGGGAATTGGTCGTCGACTACGGCTACACCTTC; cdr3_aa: CSVRTGELVVDYGYTF
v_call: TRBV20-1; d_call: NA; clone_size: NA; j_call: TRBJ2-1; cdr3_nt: TGCAGTGCTCTTAGAAGTAGTGGTGAGCAGTTATTC; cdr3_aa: CSALRSSGEQLF
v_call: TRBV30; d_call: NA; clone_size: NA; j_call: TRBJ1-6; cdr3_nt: TGTGCCTGGTCGACATCGGATAATTCACCCCTCCACTTT; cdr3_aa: CAWSTSDNSPLHF
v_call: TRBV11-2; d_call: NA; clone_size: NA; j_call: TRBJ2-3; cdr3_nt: TGCGCCAGCAGCCCCACCGGGACGGCCTCAGATACGCAGTATTTT; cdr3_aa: CASSPTGTASDTQYF
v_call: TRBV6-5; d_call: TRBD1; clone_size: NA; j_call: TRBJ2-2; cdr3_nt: TGTGCCATCAGGGGGGACAGGGCAGGCACCGGGGAGCTGTTATTT; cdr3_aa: CAIRGDRAGTGELLF
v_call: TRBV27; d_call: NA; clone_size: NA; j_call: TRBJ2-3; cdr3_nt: TGTGCCAGCAGTGTAACTCACATGGGCACAGATACGCAGTATTTT; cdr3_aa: CASSVTHMGTDTQYF
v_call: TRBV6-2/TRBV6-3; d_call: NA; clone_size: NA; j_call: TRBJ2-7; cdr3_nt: TGTGCCAGCAGTTACGCGAACGGCTACGAGCTGTACTTC; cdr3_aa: CASSYANGYELYF
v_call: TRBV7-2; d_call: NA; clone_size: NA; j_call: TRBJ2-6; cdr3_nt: TGTGCCAGCAGCTCACTAAGGTCTGGGGCCAACGTCCTGACTTTC; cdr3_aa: CASSSLRSGANVLTF
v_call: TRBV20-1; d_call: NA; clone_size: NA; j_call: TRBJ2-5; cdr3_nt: TGCAGTGCTAGAGACCTCGGGGGATTCCAAGAGACCCAGTACTTC; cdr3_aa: CSARDLGGFQETQYF
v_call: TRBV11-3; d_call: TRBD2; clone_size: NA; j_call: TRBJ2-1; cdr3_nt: TGTGTCAACAGCTTAAAGTTGACTAGCGGGAGACACAATGAGCAGTTCTTC; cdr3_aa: CVNSLKLTSGRHNEQFF
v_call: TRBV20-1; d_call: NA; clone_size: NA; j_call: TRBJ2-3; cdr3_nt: TGCAGTGCTCCCTACCGCGGCGCAGATACACAGTATTTT; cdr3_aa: CSAPYRGADTQYF
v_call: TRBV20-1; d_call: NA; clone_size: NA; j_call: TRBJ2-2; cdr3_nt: TGCAGTGCTAGATCCAGCGCCGGGGAGCTGTTTTTT; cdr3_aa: CSARSSAGELFF
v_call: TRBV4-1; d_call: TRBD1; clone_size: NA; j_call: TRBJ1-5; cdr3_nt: TGTGTCAGCAGCCAAGGGACAGGGAGGACCCAGCCTCAGCATTTT; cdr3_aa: CVSSQGTGRTQPQHF
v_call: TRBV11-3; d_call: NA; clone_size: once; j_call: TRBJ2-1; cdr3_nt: TGTGCCAGTAGCCTGGCACAGTCTCTCAATGAGCAGTTCTTC; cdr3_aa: CASSLAQSLNEQFF
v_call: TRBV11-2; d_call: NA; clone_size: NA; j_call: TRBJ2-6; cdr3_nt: TGTACCAGCAGTCCCCTCTCTGGGGTCAACGTCCTGACTTTC; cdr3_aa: CTSSPLSGVNVLTF
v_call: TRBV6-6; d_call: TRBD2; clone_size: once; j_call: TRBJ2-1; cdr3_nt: TGTTTCAGCAGAAAAGGGCTAGCGGGACGGAATGAGCAGTTCTTC; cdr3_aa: CFSRKGLAGRNEQFF
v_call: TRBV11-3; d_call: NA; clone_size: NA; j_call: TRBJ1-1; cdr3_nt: TGTGCCAGCAGCTTAGTAAAGAACACCGAAGCTTTCTTT; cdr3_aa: CASSLVKNTEAFF
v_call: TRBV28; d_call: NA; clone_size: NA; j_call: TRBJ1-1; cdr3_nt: TGTCCCAGCAATTTATTGCCTCCTACCTACACTGAAGCGTTCTTT; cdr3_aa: CPSNLLPPTYTEAFF
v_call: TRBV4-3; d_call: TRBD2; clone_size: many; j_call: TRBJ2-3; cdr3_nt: TGCGCCAGCAGCCAAGCGCCGGGGGGGGCAGATACGCAGTATTTT; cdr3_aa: CASSQAPGGADTQYF
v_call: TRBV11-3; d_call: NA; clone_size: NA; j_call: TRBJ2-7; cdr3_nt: TGTGCCAGCAGCCCTACAGGGACCTACCAGTACTTC; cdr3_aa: CASSPTGTYQYF
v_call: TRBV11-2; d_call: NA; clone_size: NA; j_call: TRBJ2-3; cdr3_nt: TGTGCCAGCACCTTAGAGCCGCTGTCGACGCAGTATTTT; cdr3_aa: CASTLEPLSTQYF
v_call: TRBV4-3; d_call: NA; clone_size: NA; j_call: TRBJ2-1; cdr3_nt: TGCGCCAGTAGCCAAAAAGTAGAAGCGCGTGAGCAGTTCTTC; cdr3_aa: CASSQKVEAREQFF
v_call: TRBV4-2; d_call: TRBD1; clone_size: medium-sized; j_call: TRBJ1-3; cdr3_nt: TGTGCCAGCAGCTACCTTACAGGGGAGGCGGGAAACACCATATATTTT; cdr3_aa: CASSYLTGEAGNTIYF
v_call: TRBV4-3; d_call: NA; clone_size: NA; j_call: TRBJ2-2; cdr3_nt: TGCGTCAGCAGCCCCTCGGGTGGTCGGTCCGGGGAGCTATTTTTT; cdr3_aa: CVSSPSGGRSGELFF
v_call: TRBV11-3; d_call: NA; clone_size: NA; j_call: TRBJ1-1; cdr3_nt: TGTGCCAGCAGCTTAGTTTCGGGAAGAGGCACAGAAGCTTTCTTT; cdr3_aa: CASSLVSGRGTEAFF
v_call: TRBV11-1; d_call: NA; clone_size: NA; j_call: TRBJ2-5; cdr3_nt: TGTGCCAGCAGGCGACGACAGGTCGAGAGGAAAGAGACCCAGTACTTC; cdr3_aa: CASRRRQVERKETQYF
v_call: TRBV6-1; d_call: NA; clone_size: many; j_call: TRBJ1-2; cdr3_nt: TGTGCCAGCAGTGAGACAGGACCATATGGCTACACCTTC; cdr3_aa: CASSETGPYGYTF
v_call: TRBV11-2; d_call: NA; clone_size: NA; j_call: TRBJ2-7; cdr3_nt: TGTGCCAGCAGCCCAGGGGCGAGGTACGAGCAGTACTTC; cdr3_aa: CASSPGARYEQYF
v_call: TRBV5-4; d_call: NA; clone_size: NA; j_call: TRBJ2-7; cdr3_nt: TGTGCCAGCAGCCCAGATAAGGGCTCCTACGAGCAGTACTTC; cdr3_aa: CASSPDKGSYEQYF
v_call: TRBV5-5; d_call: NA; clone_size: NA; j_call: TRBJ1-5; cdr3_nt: TGTGCCAGCAGCACGGGGTGGTTTCAGCCCCAGCATTTT; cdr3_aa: CASSTGWFQPQHF
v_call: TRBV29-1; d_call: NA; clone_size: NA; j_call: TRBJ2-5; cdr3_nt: TGCAGCGTTGATTCGTTGGTGGGGGCGCTAGAGACCCAGTACTTC; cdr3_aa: CSVDSLVGALETQYF
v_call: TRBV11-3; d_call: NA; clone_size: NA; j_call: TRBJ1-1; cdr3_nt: TGTGCCAGCAGCTTAATTGGGCCGCCGGGACGTATGCGCACTGAAGCTTTCTTT; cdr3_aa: CASSLIGPPGRMRTEAFF
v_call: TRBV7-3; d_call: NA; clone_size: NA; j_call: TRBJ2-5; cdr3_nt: TGTGCCAGCAGCTTAACGGCTCAAGAGACCCAGTACTTC; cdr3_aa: CASSLTAQETQYF
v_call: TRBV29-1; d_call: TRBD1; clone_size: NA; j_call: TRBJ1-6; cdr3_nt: TGCAGCTGCGGGGACAGCCAAGAAACTTCACCCCTCCACTTT; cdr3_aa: CSCGDSQETSPLHF
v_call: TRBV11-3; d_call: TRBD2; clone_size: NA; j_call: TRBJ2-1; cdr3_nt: TGTGCCAGCAGAGAGTTGACTAGCGGGAGCCACAATGAGCAGTTCTTC; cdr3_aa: CASRELTSGSHNEQFF
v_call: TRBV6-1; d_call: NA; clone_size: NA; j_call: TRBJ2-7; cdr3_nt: TGTGCCAGCAGTGAAGGGGCCCGGGTTGAACAGTACTTC; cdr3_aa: CASSEGARVEQYF
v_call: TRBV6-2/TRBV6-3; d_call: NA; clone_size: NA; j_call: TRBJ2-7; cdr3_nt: TGTGCCAGCAGCAAAGGACGGGGACCCTACGAGCAGTACTTC; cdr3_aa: CASSKGRGPYEQYF
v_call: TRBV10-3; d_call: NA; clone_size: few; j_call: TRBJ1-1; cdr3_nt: TGTGCCATCAGTGCTCAGGAGGGCACTGAAGCTTTCTTT; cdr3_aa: CAISAQEGTEAFF
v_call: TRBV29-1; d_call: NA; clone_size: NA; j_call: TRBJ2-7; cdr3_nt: TGCAGCGTTGAACGACTAGTTCAGAGACCCTACGAGCAGTACTTT; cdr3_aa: CSVERLVQRPYEQYF
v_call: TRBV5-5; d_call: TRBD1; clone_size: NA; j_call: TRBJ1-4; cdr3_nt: TGTGTCAGCAGCCAGAGCAGGGGGTCGGCTAACGAAAAACTGTTTTTT; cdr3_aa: CVSSQSRGSANEKLFF
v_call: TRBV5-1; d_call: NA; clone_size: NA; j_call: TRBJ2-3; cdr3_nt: TGCGCCAGCAGCCCTGGGATTAGCGCGGATTTCACAGATACGCAGTATTTT; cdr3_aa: CASSPGISADFTDTQYF
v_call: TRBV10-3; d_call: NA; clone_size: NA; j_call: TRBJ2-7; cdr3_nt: TGTGACATCAGTGGCCCCGGGAAACCCTACGAGCAGTACTTC; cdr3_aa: CDISGPGKPYEQYF
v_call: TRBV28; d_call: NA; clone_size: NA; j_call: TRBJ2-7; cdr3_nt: TGTGACAGCAGTCGGATAGGGCTCTCATACGAGCAGTACTTC; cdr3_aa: CDSSRIGLSYEQYF
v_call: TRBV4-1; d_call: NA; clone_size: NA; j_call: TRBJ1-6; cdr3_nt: TGTGCCAGCAGCATCCTTTTGGGAGGGAATTCACCCCTCCACTTT; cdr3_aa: CASSILLGGNSPLHF
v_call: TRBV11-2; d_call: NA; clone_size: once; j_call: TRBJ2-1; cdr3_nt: TGTGCCAGGAGCTTAGGCACACGGGTCTTAAGTAAGTTCTTC; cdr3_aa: CARSLGTRVLSKFF
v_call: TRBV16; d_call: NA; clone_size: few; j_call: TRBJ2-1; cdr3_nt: TGTGCCAGCAGCCAATCGGCCGAAACTCCGCCGTTCTTC; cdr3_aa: CASSQSAETPPFF
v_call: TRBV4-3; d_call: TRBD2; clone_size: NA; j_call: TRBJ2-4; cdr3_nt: TGCGCCAGCAGCCATCTCGGAGGGGAAAACGGGAGGACCAGAAACATTCAGTACTTC; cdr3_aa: CASSHLGGENGRTRNIQYF
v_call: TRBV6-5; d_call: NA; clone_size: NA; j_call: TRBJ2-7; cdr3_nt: TGTGTCAGCAGTTTGACCCAAAAACCCTACGAGCAGTACTTC; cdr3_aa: CVSSLTQKPYEQYF
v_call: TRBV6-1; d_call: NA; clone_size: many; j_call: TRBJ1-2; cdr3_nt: TGTGCCAGCAGTGAAACACGTCGGCGGACTAACTATGGCTACACCTTC; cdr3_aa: CASSETRRRTNYGYTF
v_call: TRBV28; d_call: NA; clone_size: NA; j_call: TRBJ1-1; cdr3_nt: TGTGCCAGCAGTCTCCCACAGAGGGCTTTCTTT; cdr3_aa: CASSLPQRAFF